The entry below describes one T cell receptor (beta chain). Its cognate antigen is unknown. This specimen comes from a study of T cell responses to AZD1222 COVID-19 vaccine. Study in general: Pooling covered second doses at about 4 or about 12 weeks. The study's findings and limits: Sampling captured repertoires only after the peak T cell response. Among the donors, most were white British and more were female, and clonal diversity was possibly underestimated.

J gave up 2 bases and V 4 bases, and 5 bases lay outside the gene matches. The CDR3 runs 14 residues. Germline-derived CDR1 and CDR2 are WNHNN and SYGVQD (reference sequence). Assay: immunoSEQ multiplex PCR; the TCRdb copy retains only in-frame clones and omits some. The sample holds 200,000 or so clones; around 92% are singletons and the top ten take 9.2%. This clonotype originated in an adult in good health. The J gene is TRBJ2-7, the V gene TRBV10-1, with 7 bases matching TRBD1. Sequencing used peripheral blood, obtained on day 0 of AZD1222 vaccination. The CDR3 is CASSGAGTAYEQYF. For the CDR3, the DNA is TGCGCCAGCAGTGGAGCCGGGACAGCCTACGAGCAGTACTTC.